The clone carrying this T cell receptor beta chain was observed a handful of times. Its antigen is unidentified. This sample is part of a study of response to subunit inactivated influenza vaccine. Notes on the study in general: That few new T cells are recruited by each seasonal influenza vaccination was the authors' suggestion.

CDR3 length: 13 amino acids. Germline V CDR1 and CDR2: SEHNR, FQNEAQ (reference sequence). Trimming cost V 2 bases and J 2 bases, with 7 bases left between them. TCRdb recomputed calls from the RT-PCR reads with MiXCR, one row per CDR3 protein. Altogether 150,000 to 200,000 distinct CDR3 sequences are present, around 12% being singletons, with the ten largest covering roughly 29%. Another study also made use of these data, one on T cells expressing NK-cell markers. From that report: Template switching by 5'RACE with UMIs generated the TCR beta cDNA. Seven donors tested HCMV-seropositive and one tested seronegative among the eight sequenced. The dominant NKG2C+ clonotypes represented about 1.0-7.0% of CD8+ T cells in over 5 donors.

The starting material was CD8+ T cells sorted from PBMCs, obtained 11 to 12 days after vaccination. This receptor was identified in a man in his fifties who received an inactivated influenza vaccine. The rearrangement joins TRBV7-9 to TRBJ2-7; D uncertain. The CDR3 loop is CASSLNDAYEQYF. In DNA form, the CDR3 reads TGTGCCAGCAGCTTAAATGACGCCTACGAGCAGTACTTC.